This entry lists 19 T cell receptor beta chains sequenced from one sample in a study of OX40 agonist ivuxolimab in advanced cancers. Using immunoSEQ multiplex PCR, the repertoire was profiled, and TCRdb retains in-frame clones only, with some absent. In the table there are some 78,000 clones, around 89% of which are singletons. The sample consisted of CD4+ or CD8+ T cells sorted from blood, taken in a trial of the OX40 agonist ivuxolimab. The receptors shown here come from an adult with an advanced solid tumor such as melanoma, head and neck, liver or kidney cancer.

The chain uses TRBV14 and TRBJ2-2; either TRBD1 or TRBD2 may fit D (5 bases each). The CDR3 spans 18 residues. V was clipped by 3 bases and J by 4 bases, with 21 bases between them. Germline CDR1 reads SGHDN; CDR2 reads FVKESK. The CDR3 DNA is TGTGCCAGCAGCCAGGGGGTCAATCAGCGGCAGCGCACCGGGGAGCTGTTTTTT. Translation: CASSQGVNQRQRTGELFF.

The chain couples TRBV5-1 to TRBJ2-3; D unclear. The CDR3 loop spans 16 amino acids. Trimming stripped 0 bases from V and 0 bases from J, with 11 bases between. Germline V gene sequence: CDR1 SGHRS, CDR2 YFSETQ. The CDR3 DNA sequence: TGCGCCAGCAGCTTGGAATTTCAACAAAGCACAGATACGCAGTATTTT. Protein sequence: CASSLEFQQSTDTQYF.

This chain connects TRBV11-2 to TRBJ2-3, with 11 bases identical to TRBD1. V dropped 5 bases and J dropped 6; count of bases not matched to a gene: 7. The CDR3 is made up of 15 amino acids. Germline loops: CDR1 SGHAT, CDR2 FQNNGV. CDR3 sequence: CASSRGQGVQDTQYF. CDR3 DNA sequence: TGTGCCAGCAGCCGGGGACAGGGGGTACAGGATACGCAGTATTTT.

The gene calls are TRBV5-4 and TRBJ1-2, with D possibly being TRBD1 (5 bases). Trimming left V 4 bases short and J 8 bases short, with 24 bases between. The CDR3 contains 16 residues. From germline, CDR1 is SGHNT and CDR2 YYREEE (reference sequence). The CDR3 DNA reads TGTGCCAGCAGCCCCGGCTCCTTTGGACATTCGTGGGGCTACACCTTC. This encodes CASSPGSFGHSWGYTF.

This clone was detected only a few times. The V call is TRBV5-1, the J call TRBJ1-2; tentative D call: TRBD1 (6 bases). V dropped 6 bases and J dropped 2 bases, with 14 bases sitting between them. This CDR3 is 14 amino acids long. Germline V gives CDR1 SGHRS, CDR2 YFSETQ. The CDR3 nucleotides read TGCGCCAGCACCCAGGGAGGGGGGAACTATGGCTACACCTTC. This translates into CASTQGGGNYGYTF.

Here the CDR3 reads CASQPDRRLAKNIQYF. The CDR3 region has the DNA TGTGCCAGCCAACCGGACCGCCGGCTAGCCAAAAACATTCAGTACTTC. V usage is TRBV18 and J usage is TRBJ2-4, with D hard to call. Trimming removed 8 bases from V and 0 bases from J, with 17 bases in between. Germline CDR1 is KGHSH and CDR2 is LQKENI. This CDR3 region has 16 residues.

The chain carries TRBV5-1 and TRBJ1-5, with D uncertain. CDR1 and CDR2 (germline): SGHRS, YFSETQ. Between the trimmed V and J ends, which lost 0 bases and 2 bases, there was a span of 12 bases. This CDR3 is 16 amino acids long. CDR3 residues: CASSLGGDMGNQPQHF. The CDR3, as DNA: TGCGCCAGCAGCTTGGGGGGAGACATGGGCAATCAGCCCCAGCATTTT.

The CDR3 spells CASSGCQAGDLLRQHF. CDR3 sequence (DNA): TGTGCCAGCAGCGGGTGTCAGGCAGGGGACCTATTACGCCAGCATTTT. This chain joins TRBV21-1 and TRBJ1-5; the D segment call TRBD1 is taken from the table without a DNA check. TRBV21-1 is tagged as a pseudogene. The CDR3 covers 16 residues.

CDR3 nucleotides: TGTGCCAGCAGCTCCTTGACAGGGCTGCACACTGAAGCTTTCTTT. This encodes CASSSLTGLHTEAFF. The chain links TRBV11-2 to TRBJ1-1; 7 nucleotides align to TRBD1. Per germline, CDR1 SGHAT and CDR2 FQNNGV. The CDR3 extends over 15 amino acids. V lost 4 bases, J lost 3 bases, and 8 bases stayed unmatched.

The rearrangement links TRBV5-6 to TRBJ2-3; TRBD2 matches 8 bases. This CDR3 is 16 amino acids long. J was trimmed by 5 bases and V by 1 base; bases with no gene match: 9. Germline CDR1 is SGHDT and CDR2 is YYEEEE. The DNA of the CDR3 is TGTGCCAGCAGCTTGCGGGGGGGTGCGGTTTTAGATACGCAGTATTTT. Its translation is CASSLRGGAVLDTQYF.

This rearrangement joins TRBV2 to TRBJ1-1; TRBD1 is a possible D gene (5 bases). The CDR3 spans 13 residues. V lost 2 bases and J lost 3, with 7 bases in between. Germline CDR1 SNHLY, CDR2 FYNNEI. CDR3 in DNA: TGTGCCAGCAGTGAACGAGGGGACACTGAAGCTTTCTTT. Encoded protein: CASSERGDTEAFF.

This clone has just a few counts. J is TRBJ1-4 and V is TRBV7-8, with no clear D. V lost 4 bases to trimming and J lost 6 bases, with 15 bases between them. Germline lookup yields CDR1 SGHVS and CDR2 FQNEAQ. The CDR3 totals 15 residues. The CDR3 nucleotides are TGTGCCAGCAGCTCCTCCCTTGGACGGGATGAAAAACTGTTTTTT. Protein sequence: CASSSSLGRDEKLFF. Full variable domain (outside the CDR3, taken from reference TRBV7-8 and TRBJ1-4): GAGVSQSPRYKVAKRGQDVALRCDPISGHVSLFWYQQALGQGPEFLTYFQNEAQLDKSGLPSDRFFAERPEGSVSTLKIQRTQQEDSAVYLCASSSSLGRDEKLFFGSGTQLSVL.

This chain joins TRBV14 and TRBJ2-2; D gene ambiguous. The CDR3 spans 14 residues. Trimming took 0 bases from V and 5 from J, leaving 7 bases between them. Germline CDR1 reads SGHDN; CDR2 reads FVKESK. The CDR3 loop is CASSQDWWTGELFF. The CDR3 nucleotides are TGTGCCAGCAGCCAAGATTGGTGGACCGGGGAGCTGTTTTTT. Full variable domain (remainder filled in from reference TRBV14 and TRBJ2-2): EAGVTQFPSHSVIEKGQTVTLRCDPISGHDNLYWYRRVMGKEIKFLLHFVKESKQDESGMPNNRFLAERTGGTYSTLKVQPAELEDSGVYFCASSQDWWTGELFFGEGSRLTVL.

V usage is TRBV7-2 and J usage is TRBJ2-7; TRBD1 might be the D (5 bases). Germline V gives CDR1 SGHTA, CDR2 FQGNSA. This CDR3 has 13 amino acids. Trimming cost V 5 bases and J 3 bases, with 11 bases left between them. DNA of the CDR3: TGTGCCAGCAGCAAGGACACGAACTACGAGCAGTACTTC. It specifies CASSKDTNYEQYF.

This clone was counted only a few times. The chain employs TRBV7-6 and TRBJ2-5, with D tentatively TRBD2 (7 bases). The CDR3 consists of 14 residues. V gave up 1 base and J gave up 6 bases, with 12 bases separating them. CDR1 and CDR2 from the germline V gene are SGHVS and FNYEAQ. The CDR3 nucleotides read TGTGCCAGCAGCTTAGGAGGGGGGGGAAAGACCCAGTACTTC. As protein: CASSLGGGGKTQYF. The whole variable domain, filled in from reference TRBV7-6 and TRBJ2-5, reads GAGVSQSPRYKVTKRGQDVALRCDPISGHVSLYWYRQALGQGPEFLTYFNYEAQQDKSGLPNDRFSAERPEGSISTLTIQRTEQRDSAMYRCASSLGGGGKTQYFGPGTRLLVL.

Concerning this clone itself: Likely a read error: the CDR3 ends without its conserved phenylalanine or tryptophan. No DNA is shown, since the ends of the CDR3 on it are uncertain; the CDR3 is the one TCRdb lists. The rearrangement uses TRBV28 and TRBJ2-7; the table's D call TRBD1 went unverified against the DNA. The CDR3 is 14 residues long, counting both termini. The germline V gene has CDR1 MDHEN and CDR2 SYDVKM. The CDR3 loop reads CASSFASGQDSPSI.

This clone has more than one count but fewer than ten. The CDR3 ends on some other residue instead of the conserved phenylalanine or tryptophan, so this is likely a read error. This rearrangement joins TRBV5-1 to TRBJ1-6; D unresolved. The CDR3 runs to 15 residues. Germline-derived CDR1 and CDR2 are SGHRS and YFSETQ. Trimming left V 0 bases short and J 9 bases short, with 13 bases between. The CDR3 DNA reads TGCGCCAGCAGCTTGGACCTGGAGGGTAGTTCACCCCTCCACCTT. Translating it yields CASSLDLEGSSPLHL.

The V call is TRBV5-1, the J call TRBJ2-1, with 7 positions matching TRBD2. V shed 1 base, J shed 7 bases, and the junction held 11 bases outside the gene matches. This CDR3 is built from 16 residues. In germline, CDR1 is SGHRS, CDR2 YFSETQ. This CDR3 reads CASSLNAGVDSNEQFF. In DNA form, the CDR3 reads TGCGCCAGCAGCTTGAATGCGGGGGTAGATAGTAATGAGCAGTTCTTC.

Concerning this clone: Since the CDR3 does not end with the conserved phenylalanine or tryptophan, this likely comes from a read error. The chain carries TRBV5-5 and TRBJ1-6, with D uncertain. Germline CDR1 and CDR2: SGHKS and YYEKEE (reference sequence). CDR3 size: 12 residues. Deletions cut 4 bases from V and 7 bases from J, with 6 bases between. CDR3 nucleotide sequence: TGTGCCAGCAGCCGAAACAATTCACCCCTCCACCTT. Protein sequence: CASSRNNSPLHL.